Included here is one T cell receptor (beta chain) sequence, with context. These data originate in a study of metastatic and nonmetastatic thyroid tumors. Prior to thyroid surgery, none of the patients had received any treatment. TCRdb re-called the PCR reads via MiXCR. The sample records 15,000 to 25,000 clones, about 25% being singletons. This TCR derives from a male donor with papillary thyroid cancer or a benign thyroid nodule (not recorded which). Some clones in this sample may be carry-over from other donors' samples. Material for sequencing was blood.

The CDR3 region has the DNA TGCAGTGCTAGGTTGAGGGGGGGGTATGAGCAGTTCTTC. This sequence encodes CSARLRGGYEQFF. The rearrangement joins TRBV20-1 to TRBJ2-1; possibly TRBD2 for D (7 bases). The ends were cut back, 3 bases at V and 8 bases at J, with 14 bases in the middle. The CDR3 consists of 13 residues. The germline gives CDR1 DFQATT, CDR2 SNEGSKA (reference sequence).